This entry lists 26 T cell receptor beta chains sequenced from one sample in a study of T-cell memory formation after mild COVID-19. A single record per CDR3 protein comes from TCRdb applying MiXCR to the 5' RACE reads. The sample yields 70,000 to 100,000 distinct CDR3 sequences, roughly 15% seen once. Sequenced sample: PBMCs or a T cell subset sorted from them (not recorded which). The receptors shown here come from a man aged 18 to 30 who had mild COVID-19 (a few samples of this study predate the infection). Cell type and time point are not known.

The J gene is TRBJ2-2, the V gene TRBV19; 9 bases are a match to TRBD2. CDR1 and CDR2 from the germline V gene are LNHDA and SQIVND (reference sequence). With 1 base clipped from V and 4 bases from J, the junction kept 7 bases outside the gene matches. The CDR3 is made up of 17 amino acids. CDR3 nucleotides: TGTGCCAGTAGTATAGCTAACCTAGCGGGGAGCACCGGGGAGCTGTTTTTT. This sequence encodes CASSIANLAGSTGELFF.

Here the CDR3 DNA reads TGTGCCAGCAGTCCCCGCGTGACCCCAGCGGGGGGCACAGATACGCAGTATTTT. Translating gives CASSPRVTPAGGTDTQYF. The V and J genes are TRBV12-3 or TRBV12-4 and TRBJ2-3; 8 bases line up with TRBD2. This CDR3 is built from 18 residues. J gave up 1 base and V 5 bases, and 14 bases lay outside the gene matches.

Here the CDR3 reads CASSRMAGYGYTF. The DNA of the CDR3 is TGTGCCAGCAGCCGCATGGCAGGCTATGGCTACACCTTC. This chain links TRBV6-5 with TRBJ1-2; D gene uncertain. The germline CDR1 and CDR2 sequences are MNHEY and SVGAGI. The ends were cut back, 6 bases at V and 4 bases at J, with 12 bases in the middle. The length of the CDR3 is 13 residues.

The chain recombines TRBV6-5 with TRBJ2-7; TRBD1 is a possible D gene (5 bases). V was shortened by 2 bases and J by 0 bases, with 8 bases between the two germline ends. The CDR3 runs to 14 residues. Germline lookup yields CDR1 MNHEY and CDR2 SVGAGI. CDR3 DNA sequence: TGTGCCAGCAGTTACGACAGTAGCTCCTACGAGCAGTACTTC. It encodes CASSYDSSSYEQYF.

The chain joins TRBV10-3 to TRBJ2-2, with a weak D call TRBD1 (6 bases). Trimming removed 0 bases from V and 3 bases from J, with 26 bases in between. This CDR3 region has 21 residues. Germline V gene sequence: CDR1 ENHRY, CDR2 SYGVKD. CDR3 in amino acids: CAISESTPGQGALLYTGELFF. The CDR3 DNA reads TGTGCCATCAGTGAGTCTACCCCGGGACAAGGAGCCCTTCTGTACACCGGGGAGCTGTTTTTT.

This clonotype was recorded a few times. The chain carries TRBV6-2 or TRBV6-3 and TRBJ2-5, with 13 bases lining up with TRBD2. J was trimmed by 6 bases and V by 5 bases; bases with no gene match: 9. CDR1 is MNHEY and CDR2 is SVGEGT in the germline V gene. The CDR3 sequence is 16 residues long. CDR3 DNA sequence: TGTGCCAGCAGTCGGCCGACTAGCGGGGGGCAGAAGACCCAGTACTTC. Its translation: CASSRPTSGGQKTQYF.

This clonotype was detected many times. This chain connects TRBV5-1 to TRBJ2-3; 8 positions match TRBD2. Per germline, CDR1 SGHRS and CDR2 YFSETQ. This CDR3 is 16 amino acids long. The J segment lost 0 bases and the V segment lost 2 bases, leaving 5 bases of the junction unmatched. The CDR3 coding sequence is TGCGCCAGCAGCTTAATGAGCGGGGGAAGCACAGATACGCAGTATTTT. Residues: CASSLMSGGSTDTQYF.

In this sample, this clonotype turned up a few times. The rearrangement links TRBV4-1 to TRBJ1-1; TRBD1 is a possible D gene (6 bases). CDR3 length: 20 amino acids. The V and J ends lost 4 bases and 4 bases respectively, with 31 bases between them. From germline, CDR1 is MGHRA and CDR2 YSYEKL. Here the CDR3 reads CASSPTGGAGALDRRTEAFF. The CDR3, as DNA: TGCGCCAGCAGCCCAACCGGAGGGGCAGGGGCGCTGGACCGGCGCACTGAAGCTTTCTTT.

This clonotype was seen more than once but under ten times. This chain uses TRBV4-1 with TRBJ2-7; 9 bases map to TRBD1. The trim removed 5 bases at V and 5 bases at J, leaving 4 bases unmatched. The length of the CDR3 is 13 residues. Germline lookup yields CDR1 MGHRA and CDR2 YSYEKL. This chain's CDR3 is CASSSRTGDEQYF. CDR3 in DNA: TGCGCCAGCAGCAGTAGGACAGGGGACGAGCAGTACTTC.

V is TRBV15 and J is TRBJ2-3; D possibly corresponds to TRBD2 (7 bases). Trimming pared 1 base from V and 4 bases from J, leaving 15 bases between. The CDR3 runs 16 residues. Germline lookup yields CDR1 LNHNV and CDR2 YYDKDF (reference sequence). Here the CDR3 reads CATSRVGLGGPDTQYF. The CDR3 DNA reads TGTGCCACCAGCAGAGTTGGGCTCGGGGGGCCAGATACGCAGTATTTT.

The chain joins TRBV12-3 or TRBV12-4 to TRBJ2-1, with D unclear. Deletions cut 2 bases from V and 9 bases from J, with 8 bases between. This CDR3 has 12 amino acids. The chain's CDR3 is CASSLKGFEQFF. The CDR3 region has the DNA TGTGCCAGCAGTTTAAAGGGCTTTGAGCAGTTCTTC.

This CDR3 reads CASSRHPLEEAFF. For the CDR3, the DNA is TGCGCCAGCAGCCGTCATCCGTTAGAAGAAGCTTTCTTT. This rearrangement joins TRBV5-1 to TRBJ1-1; D remains unclear. V was shortened by 4 bases and J by 8 bases, with 15 bases between the two germline ends. This CDR3 is 13 amino acids long. The germline V gene has CDR1 SGHRS and CDR2 YFSETQ.

This clonotype was seen a handful of times. The chain has TRBV9 and TRBJ2-1; D might be TRBD1 (6 bases). Germline CDR1 reads SGDLS; CDR2 reads YYNGEE. Trimming removed 4 bases from V and 5 bases from J, with 19 bases in between. The CDR3 length is 16 residues. The CDR3 coding sequence is TGTGCCAGCAGCCCAAAGACAGGCATGGGGGACAATGAGCAGTTCTTC. Translation gives CASSPKTGMGDNEQFF. Supplemented by reference TRBV9 and TRBJ2-1, the full variable domain reads DSGVTQTPKHLITATGQRVTLRCSPRSGDLSVYWYQQSLDQGLQFLIQYYNGEERAKGNILERFSAQQFPDLHSELNLSSLELGDSALYFCASSPKTGMGDNEQFFGPGTRLTVL.

V and J are TRBV5-1 and TRBJ1-2; D remains ambiguous. V was cut by 0 bases and J by 4 bases, with 13 bases left in between. CDR3 length equals 15 residues. The germline CDR1 and CDR2 sequences are SGHRS and YFSETQ. The DNA for the CDR3 is TGCGCCAGCAGCTTGGTGAGGGCCCTTGGCTATGGCTACACCTTC. Residues: CASSLVRALGYGYTF.

The V and J genes are TRBV21-1 and TRBJ2-4; the table's D call of TRBD1 was not tested on the DNA. TRBV21-1 is designated a pseudogene. CDR3 length: 17 amino acids. CDR3 nucleotide sequence: TGTGCCAGCAGCAAAAACGGGACAGGGAGGGCCAAAAACATTCAGTACTTC. Amino acids: CASSKNGTGRAKNIQYF.

This clonotype showed up many times. This chain links TRBV12-3 or TRBV12-4 with TRBJ2-3; D gene ambiguous. This CDR3 region has 11 residues. Trimming left V 3 bases short and J 14 bases short, with 12 bases between. The CDR3 is CASSFGPATYF. CDR3 coding DNA: TGTGCCAGCAGTTTCGGACCAGCCACGTATTTT.

Only one count was recorded for this clonotype. The V gene is TRBV9, the J gene TRBJ2-1, with D tentatively TRBD1 (6 bases). In germline, CDR1 is SGDLS, CDR2 YYNGEE. Trimming left V 3 bases short and J 0 bases short, with 10 bases between. The CDR3 has 15 residues. The CDR3 spells CASSAEQGSYNEQFF. The CDR3 nucleotides are TGTGCCAGCAGCGCCGAACAGGGCTCCTACAATGAGCAGTTCTTC. The full variable domain, completed using reference TRBV9 and TRBJ2-1, is DSGVTQTPKHLITATGQRVTLRCSPRSGDLSVYWYQQSLDQGLQFLIQYYNGEERAKGNILERFSAQQFPDLHSELNLSSLELGDSALYFCASSAEQGSYNEQFFGPGTRLTVL.

This clonotype was counted between two and nine times. CDR3 in amino acids: CASTMWYSGGPRSYNEQFF. The CDR3 coding sequence is TGTGCCAGCACCATGTGGTATAGCGGGGGGCCTCGCTCCTACAATGAGCAGTTCTTC. The chain has TRBV13 and TRBJ2-1, with TRBD2 matching 10 bases. This CDR3 comprises 19 residues. J gave up 0 bases and V 7 bases, and 15 bases lay outside the gene matches. Germline lookup yields CDR1 PRHDT and CDR2 FYEKMQ (reference sequence).

This clonotype was counted a few times. The chain has TRBV5-4 and TRBJ2-4, with D unresolved. Trimming left V 0 bases short and J 7 bases short, with 2 bases between. The CDR3 totals 11 residues. Germline CDR1 reads SGHNT; CDR2 reads YYREEE (reference sequence). CDR3 nucleotides: TGTGCCAGCAGCTTGGGTAACATTCAGTACTTC. It is translated as CASSLGNIQYF.

The table lists this clonotype with a few counts. The chain couples TRBV7-9 to TRBJ1-5, with a possible D match to TRBD1 (5 bases). The ends were cut back, 3 bases at V and 7 bases at J, with 10 bases in the middle. Looked up from germline, CDR1 is SEHNR and CDR2 is FQNEAQ (reference sequence). This CDR3 region has 13 residues. DNA for the CDR3: TGTGCCAGCAGCTTGGGGGGTGGCCAGCCCCAGCATTTT. This sequence encodes CASSLGGGQPQHF. Together with reference TRBV7-9 and TRBJ1-5, the CDR3 gives the full variable domain: DTGVSQNPRHKITKRGQNVTFRCDPISEHNRLYWYRQTLGQGPEFLTYFQNEAQLEKSRLLSDRFSAERPKGSFSTLEIQRTEQGDSAMYLCASSLGGGQPQHFGDGTRLSIL.

The rearrangement uses TRBV6-1 and TRBJ1-2; tentative D call: TRBD1 (5 bases). Germline CDR1 MNHNS, CDR2 SASEGT. The V end lost 3 bases, the J end lost 7 bases, and 9 bases lay between the germline ends. The CDR3 has 12 residues. The CDR3 spells CASSDGAAGYTF. In nucleotides, the CDR3 is TGTGCCAGCAGTGACGGGGCTGCTGGCTACACCTTC.

This clonotype appeared a few times. The V gene is TRBV12-3 or TRBV12-4, the J gene TRBJ1-5, with no clear D. This CDR3 comprises 13 residues. V shed 3 bases and J shed 8 bases, with 11 bases lying between them. CDR3 in amino acids: CASSFPGNEPQHF. Written as DNA, the CDR3 is TGTGCCAGCAGTTTCCCCGGGAATGAGCCCCAGCATTTT.

This clonotype was seen just once. The V call is TRBV4-1, the J call TRBJ2-7; D gene uncertain. The CDR3 contains 15 residues. V lost 4 bases, J lost 2 bases, and 15 bases lay in between. CDR1 and CDR2 (germline): MGHRA, YSYEKL. CDR3 sequence (DNA): TGCGCCAGCAGCCCCCGGCAGGACGGAGCCTACGAGCAGTACGTC. This gives the protein CASSPRQDGAYEQYV.

Here the CDR3 DNA reads TGTGCCCTCGCTAGGCGGGTGACCTACGAGCAGTACGTC. Translated, it gives CALARRVTYEQYV. V and J are TRBV10-3 and TRBJ2-7; a weak D match, TRBD2 (5 bases). This CDR3 is built from 13 residues. With 11 bases removed from V and 2 bases from J, the gap between germline ends came to 16 bases. CDR1 is ENHRY, CDR2 SYGVKD, per germline.

The chain employs TRBV6-6 and TRBJ1-1, with TRBD1 as a possible D gene (5 bases). CDR1 and CDR2 from the germline V gene are MNHNY and SVGAGI (reference sequence). CDR3 size: 15 residues. The ends were cut back, 5 bases at V and 6 bases at J, with 19 bases in the middle. CDR3 region: CASSVIQGGRAEAFF. As DNA, the CDR3 is TGTGCCAGCAGTGTCATTCAGGGAGGGCGGGCTGAAGCTTTCTTT.

The genes are TRBV4-1 and TRBJ1-5, with D tentatively TRBD1 (5 bases). The CDR3 runs to 15 residues. Germline assignment: CDR1 MGHRA and CDR2 YSYEKL. Trimming left V 1 base short and J 2 bases short, with 9 bases between. In nucleotides, the CDR3 is TGCGCCAGCAGCCAAGGGCCGGGGGGCAATCAGCCCCAGCATTTT. It codes for CASSQGPGGNQPQHF.